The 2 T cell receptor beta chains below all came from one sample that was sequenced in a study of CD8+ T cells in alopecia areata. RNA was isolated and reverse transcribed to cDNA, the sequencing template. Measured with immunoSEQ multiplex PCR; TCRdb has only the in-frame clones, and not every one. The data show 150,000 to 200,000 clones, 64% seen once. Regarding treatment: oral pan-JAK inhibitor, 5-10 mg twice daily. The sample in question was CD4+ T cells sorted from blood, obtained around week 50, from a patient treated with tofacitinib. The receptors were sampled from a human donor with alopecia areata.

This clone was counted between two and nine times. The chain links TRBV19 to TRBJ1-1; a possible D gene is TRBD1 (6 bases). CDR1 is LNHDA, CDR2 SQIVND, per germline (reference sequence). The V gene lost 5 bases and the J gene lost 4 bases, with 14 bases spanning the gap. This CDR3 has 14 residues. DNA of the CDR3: TGTGCCAGTAGTGCCCACAGGGTCGGCACTGAAGCTTTCTTT. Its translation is CASSAHRVGTEAFF.

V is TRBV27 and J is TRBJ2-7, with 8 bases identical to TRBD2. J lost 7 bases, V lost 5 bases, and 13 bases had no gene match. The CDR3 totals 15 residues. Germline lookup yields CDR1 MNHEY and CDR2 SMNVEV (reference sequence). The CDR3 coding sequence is TGTGCCAGCAGTCTGACTAGCGCGAACCCAGGGGAGCAGTACTTC. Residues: CASSLTSANPGEQYF.